The source of this T cell receptor beta chain is a study of T-cell memory formation after mild COVID-19. About the study: TCR clusters largely stayed donor specific.

This CDR3 comprises 14 residues. The ends lost 7 bases at V and 5 bases at J; junction bases unmatched: 4. Germline V lookup: CDR1 LGHDT, CDR2 YNNKEL (reference sequence). Each CDR3 protein gets one entry after TCRdb re-called the 5' RACE reads with MiXCR. The table shows more than 450,000 distinct CDR3 sequences, with under 20% occurring only once. Only a few counts were recorded for this clonotype. This sequence was found in an adult woman who had mild COVID-19 (a few samples of this study predate the infection). Cell type and time point are not known. The chain combines TRBV3-1 with TRBJ2-2; 10 bases line up with TRBD1. Specimen: PBMCs or a T cell subset sorted from them (not recorded which). The CDR3 loop is CASTRQGATGELFF. DNA for the CDR3: TGTGCCAGCACCCGACAGGGGGCTACCGGGGAGCTGTTTTTT.